This T cell receptor (beta chain) was captured by sequencing in a study of regulatory T cells in long-lasting Graves disease (dated by TCRdb to 2020 to 2022). About the study as a whole: Patients with newly diagnosed Graves' disease had been on antithyroid drugs for under 3 months. A total of roughly 35 samples underwent TCR sequencing: around 13 from persistent and around 20 from newly diagnosed Graves' disease patients. The study took place in China and was registered as a clinical trial. Patients with persistent Graves' disease were compared with patients with newly diagnosed Graves' disease using TCR sequencing and RNA sequencing of peripheral blood. Overall results and qualifications from the work: Persistent Graves' disease patients showed lower TCR Shannon entropy and fewer highly expanded clones than newly diagnosed patients, suggesting clonal expansion. The authors noted that the small sample size was a limitation that may lower accuracy. Only peripheral blood was studied, because thyroid tissue, the primary lesion, was inaccessible. Only the TCR beta chain was sequenced and analyzed. TRBV28, TRBJ1-2 and TRBJ2-5 were preferentially used in persistent disease, while TRBV20-1 and TRBJ2-1 were favored in newly diagnosed disease. More public clonotypes were shared among persistent patients (roughly 2,700) than among newly diagnosed patients (roughly 960).

Comment on this clonotype: What this receptor recognizes is not known. No base quality information exists; no much larger clone differs at one position.

Libraries were prepared through multiplex PCR. Sequencing relied on an Illumina HiSeq 4000. To build TCR beta libraries, CDR3 regions were amplified by Arm-PCR using iRepertoire HTBI primers. Before sequencing, the PCR products underwent gel purification. Per the authors' processing: Gene usage analysis of CDR3 amino acid clonotypes relied on the approximately 62 TRBV and 14 TRBJ segments identified across samples. COPE and FqMerger were used to merge filtered high-quality paired reads into contigs. BLAST was used to align contigs to IMGT TRBV, TRBD and TRBJ reference genes, with CDR3 defined following IMGT. Any clonotype with a frequency above 0.1% was counted as a highly expanded clone. Repertoire diversity was measured by Shannon entropy, and V-J evenness by the Gini coefficient. Clonotypes shared by more than one individual were considered public. TCRdb handled the public reads itself, with Q25 trimming in fastp and clone calling in MiXCR, and kept productive beta chains. Duplicate CDR3 protein sequences are folded into a single record with the most common DNA and genes. The V and J calls, along with clone size, are taken from TCRdb and not from the paper's own processing. The sample table lists around 500,000 distinct CDR3 sequences, around an eighth of them with a count of one. The ten largest make up over 7.5% of the sample.

This specimen's time point label, per the study, means: newly diagnosed GD, antithyroid drugs for less than 3 months. For both TCR sequencing and RNA sequencing, RNA was extracted from PBMCs in TRIzol. Graves' disease was diagnosed according to American Thyroid Association guidelines. Patients were recruited from an endocrinology department in Xi'an, China. Each patient gave about 8.1 milliliters of peripheral blood, collected in an EDTA anticoagulant tube. Ficoll Paque Plus density gradient separation was used to isolate PBMCs, and no further T cell sorting was done. An Agilent 2100 Bioanalyzer and agarose gel were used to assess RNA quality, and a NanoDrop 2000 was used to measure RNA concentration. CDR3 length: 13 amino acids, cysteine to phenylalanine. The DNA shown is the 39-base CDR3, in frame from base 1. A distance of 9 bases separates the germline ends of V and J, which lose 2 bases and 8 bases respectively.

These same data were also listed under a study on T cells in Graves' hyperthyroidism and ophthalmopathy. As the second publication notes: Stable Graves' hyperthyroidism was defined as the absence of progression to ophthalmopathy over 18 months of follow-up. Hyperthyroidism patients were newly diagnosed, with disease duration under 2 months, and aged 18 to 65 years. Any patient with an uncontrolled infection, another autoimmune disease, pregnancy or lactation was excluded. Diagnoses relied on clinical symptoms, serum thyroxine and TRAb, thyroid ultrasound and orbital computed tomography. The TCR CDR3 was subjected to a first round of RT-PCR using the HTBI primer set and the Qiagen OneStep RT-PCR kit. Most expanded thyroid clonotypes (frequency above 0.001) were also detected in blood, suggesting blood repertoires may reflect thyroid immune responses. Ophthalmopathy was separated from stable hyperthyroidism by a 13 V-J signature model, with approximately 89% sensitivity and about 84% specificity obtained in cross-validation and 80%/75% obtained in testing. In validation, the model predicted progression to ophthalmopathy with approximately 69% sensitivity and roughly 75% specificity, a median of around six months before onset. To identify TCR V-J signatures that set the groups apart, the researchers used a discovery cohort of 90 to 100 patients, made up of under 50 with Graves' ophthalmopathy and 57 with stable Graves' hyperthyroidism. Prospective prediction of ophthalmopathy was tested in an independent validation cohort consisting of roughly 19 hyperthyroidism patients and approximately 16 patients who later progressed to ophthalmopathy. For training and testing, the roughly 93 patients in the discovery cohort were randomly divided in a 7:3 ratio. In addition, the study compared T-cell repertoires in thyroid tissue and in blood from over 5 Graves' hyperthyroidism patients. After blood sampling, hyperthyroidism patients were treated with methimazole at a starting dose of 30 mg daily, and ophthalmopathy patients were treated with high-dose intravenous methylprednisolone. A second multiplex PCR round built the libraries, followed by size selection and purification. Paired-end sequencing of the libraries was performed with 100 bp reads on an Illumina HiSeq2000. SOAPnuke was used to process the raw data, with reads discarded if the reads contained adapters or uncalled bases, had a mean Phred below 15, or lacked an exact constant-primer or identifier match. COPE v1.2.5 was used to merge the high-quality paired reads, and each unique nucleotide sequence was defined as a clonotype. MiTCR v1.1 was used to align the clonotypes against IMGT TRBV, TRBD and TRBJ reference segments. The analysis was restricted to V-J combinations with a frequency above 0.0001, which together covered about 99% of the repertoires. A TCS score was defined as the ratio between F50 (clonal expansion) and ExV (chaos), using BLOSUM62-based TCRdist between CDR3 peptides within each V-J. Welch's t-statistics and random forest reduced roughly 540 V-J features to 10 to 15, which were used in a naive Bayes classifier (R e1071). No statistical method was used to set the sample size in advance, and investigators knew the group allocation. TCR Vbeta CDR3 sequencing of fewer than 150 peripheral blood samples (roughly 43 ophthalmopathy, 75 hyperthyroidism and around 17 progressor patients) is reported in the paper.

In this chain, TRBV12-3 or TRBV12-4 is recombined with TRBJ1-4, with an unclear D gene assignment. The source material was peripheral blood mononuclear cells (PBMCs), sampled at new diagnosis, from a patient treated with antithyroid drugs. This clonotype originated in a man younger than 40 with Graves disease. Donor details come from another sample of the same person, matched by shared clones. Here the CDR3 is given as CASSLIDREKLFF. The sequenced DNA is TGTGCCAGCAGTTTAATCGACCGCGAAAAACTGTTTTTT.